This T cell receptor (beta chain) was sequenced during a study of vaccination and CD4 T cells after COVID-19 (dated 2022 in TCRdb). The study in broad terms: Every convalescent patient had a positive nasal swab PCR test for SARS-CoV-2, with mild disease in about 9 patients and severe disease in one. The convalescent cohort included six males and four females, with two Hispanic individuals, seven Caucasians, two Asians and one multiracial person. Participants received two doses of either the Pfizer-BioNTech BNT162b2 vaccine (n=8) or the Moderna mRNA-1273 vaccine (n=2). Post-COVID blood samples were collected from convalescent patients a median of around 100 days after diagnosis, with a range of roughly 30 to 170 days. The time from the second vaccine dose to post-vaccine blood sampling had a median of around 72 days and ranged from roughly 13 to 241 days. For stimulating the cultures, overlapping spike peptide pools were used, derived from SARS-CoV-2 as well as from the common cold coronaviruses HCoV-NL63, HCoV-OC43 and HCoV-229E. As controls, cultures received a CEFX viral epitope pool (the positive control), an HIV-1 Nef peptide pool (the negative control), or no peptide at all. In ten to eleven COVID-19 convalescent patients and a handful of infection-naive healthy vaccine recipients, researchers compared the spike-specific CD4+ TCR repertoire from before mRNA vaccination with the repertoire from after. Broad study findings and their caveats: In convalescent patients, a median roughly 83% of post-vaccine SARS-CoV-2-reactive clones were detected only after vaccination, and vaccine-specific priming was suggested by this finding. An increase in the median number of SARS-CoV-2-reactive clonotypes from approximately 21 after infection to a few dozen after vaccination was observed, but the change was not found to be significant. The study included relatively few convalescent patients and did not analyze early timepoints after natural infection. Nearly all vaccine-specific clones in convalescent patients (304 of 307) were mono-reactive for SARS-CoV-2 spike rather than cross-reactive with common cold coronaviruses.

CDR1 and CDR2, looked up from the germline V gene, are MNHEY and SVGEGT. The CDR3 has 17 amino acids, counting the end cysteine and phenylalanine. Only the CDR3 DNA is retained, 51 bases long and in frame from the first base. V is pared back by 6 bases and J by 0 bases, with 20 bases lying between the germline termini. Libraries were constructed by PCR. TCR sequencing of DNA from cultured CD4+ T cells used the Oncomine TCR Beta short-read assay at the Johns Hopkins FTIC core. The QIAamp micro DNA kit was used to extract genomic DNA from the cultured CD4+ T cells. Oncomine TCR Beta libraries from cultured CD4+ T cells were pooled with unique dual indexes and sequenced on an Illumina iSeq 100. Per the original workflow: Non-productive sequences were removed, and CDR3s not starting with C, not ending with F or W, or shorter than 7 amino acids were discarded. The MANAFEST web application was used to identify antigen-specific clonotypes by comparing peptide-stimulated wells against reference wells and other culture wells. To be called positive, a clone needed an FDR below 0.05, an odds ratio above 5, and a productive frequency above 0.1% in at least two of three replicate wells. Cross-reactive clonotypes were defined as significantly expanded in both SARS-CoV-2 spike wells and at least one common cold coronavirus spike condition. Levenshtein distances (stringdist) and unrooted phylogenetic trees (ape) in R version 3.6.1 were used to assess CDR3 homology. TCRdb reran the public reads through fastp at Q25 and MiXCR, keeping productive beta chains. Entries are consolidated by CDR3 protein sequence, retaining the most common genes and DNA. TCRdb's processing, not the study's, gives the V and J calls here. The sample data list fewer than 15,000 distinct CDR3 sequences, and roughly four fifths of these were observed just once. In total, the top ten clones hold over 25% of the sample.

Turning to this clonotype: The antigen it binds to is not known. No base quality values were provided; no much bigger clone lies one nucleotide off.

The treatment or condition label of this sample denotes: roughly 11-day PBMC culture with coronavirus spike peptide pools or control peptides (ViraFEST assay). The ViraFEST assay, used in the study, expanded antigen-specific T cells with peptide pools and then identified the expanded clonotypes through TCR sequencing. The positive SARS-CoV-2 PCR tests of the convalescent patients were dated from March to December 2020, before the Alpha, Beta and Delta variants emerged in the United States. Each well held 2 million to 2.5 million PBMCs cultured with 10 ug/ml peptide pools in IMDM containing around 5.5% human AB serum and 9.5 to 10 IU/ml IL-2. Half of the culture medium was replaced with fresh IL-2-containing medium on days 3 and 7. After around 10 days of culture, CD4+ T cells were isolated by negative selection using the EasySep CD4+ T cell isolation kit. PBMCs were separated from whole blood using Ficoll-Paque Plus gradient centrifugation and then either used fresh or cryopreserved at -140C. Triplicate wells were generally used for each culture condition.

The receptor's source is a human donor who had recovered from COVID-19. The rearrangement combines TRBV6-2 or TRBV6-3 with TRBJ1-1; the D gene assignment is ambiguous. Sequenced: CD4+ T cells from blood, cultured in vitro. CDR3 protein: CASSVRALGGMNTEAFF. The nucleotide sequence is TGTGCCAGCAGCGTCCGGGCCCTTGGTGGGATGAACACTGAAGCTTTCTTT.